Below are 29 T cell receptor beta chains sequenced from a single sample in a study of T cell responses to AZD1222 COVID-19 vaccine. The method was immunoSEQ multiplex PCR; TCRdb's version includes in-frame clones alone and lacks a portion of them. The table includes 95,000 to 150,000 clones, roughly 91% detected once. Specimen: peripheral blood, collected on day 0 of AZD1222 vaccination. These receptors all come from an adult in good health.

The CDR3 loop reads CASSRSGANVLTF. CDR3 in DNA: TGTGCCAGCAGCAGATCTGGGGCCAACGTCCTGACTTTC. This chain links TRBV7-9 with TRBJ2-6; D call uncertain. This CDR3 region has 13 residues. From germline, CDR1 is SEHNR and CDR2 FQNEAQ (reference sequence). Trimming took off 5 bases at V and 1 base at J, with 3 bases between the two ends.

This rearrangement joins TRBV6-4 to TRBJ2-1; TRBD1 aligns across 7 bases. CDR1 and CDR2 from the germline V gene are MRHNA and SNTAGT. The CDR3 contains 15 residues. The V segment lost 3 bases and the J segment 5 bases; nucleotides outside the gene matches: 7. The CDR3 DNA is TGTGCCAGCAGTGAGCAGACAGGGTACCACAATGAGCAGTTCTTC. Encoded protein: CASSEQTGYHNEQFF.

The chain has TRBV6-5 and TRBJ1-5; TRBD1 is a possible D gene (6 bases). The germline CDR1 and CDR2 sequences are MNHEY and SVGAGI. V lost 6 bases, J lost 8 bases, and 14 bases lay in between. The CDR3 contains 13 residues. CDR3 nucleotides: TGTGCCAGCAGAACAGGGAATCGTGAGCCCCAGCATTTT. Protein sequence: CASRTGNREPQHF.

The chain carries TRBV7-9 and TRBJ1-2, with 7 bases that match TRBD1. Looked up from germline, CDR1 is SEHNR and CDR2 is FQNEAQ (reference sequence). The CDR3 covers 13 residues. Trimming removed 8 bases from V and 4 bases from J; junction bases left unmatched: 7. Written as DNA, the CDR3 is TGTGCCAGCTCGGACAGGACGATCTATGGCTACACCTTC. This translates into CASSDRTIYGYTF. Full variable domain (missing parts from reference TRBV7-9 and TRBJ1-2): DTGVSQNPRHKITKRGQNVTFRCDPISEHNRLYWYRQTLGQGPEFLTYFQNEAQLEKSRLLSDRFSAERPKGSFSTLEIQRTEQGDSAMYLCASSDRTIYGYTFGSGTRLTVV.

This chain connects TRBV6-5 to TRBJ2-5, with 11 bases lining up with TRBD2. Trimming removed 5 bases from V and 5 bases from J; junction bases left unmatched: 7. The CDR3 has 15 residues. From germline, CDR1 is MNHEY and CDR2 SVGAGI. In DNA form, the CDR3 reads TGTGCCAGCAGTCCTAGCGGGGGGTTCGGGGAGACCCAGTACTTC. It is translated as CASSPSGGFGETQYF.

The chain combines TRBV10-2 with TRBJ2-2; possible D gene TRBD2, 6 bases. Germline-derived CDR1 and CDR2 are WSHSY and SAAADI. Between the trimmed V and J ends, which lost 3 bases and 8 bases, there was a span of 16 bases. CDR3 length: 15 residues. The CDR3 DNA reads TGCGCCAGCAGTGACCCCGGACTACAGGTTGGGGAGCTGTTTTTT. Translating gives CASSDPGLQVGELFF.

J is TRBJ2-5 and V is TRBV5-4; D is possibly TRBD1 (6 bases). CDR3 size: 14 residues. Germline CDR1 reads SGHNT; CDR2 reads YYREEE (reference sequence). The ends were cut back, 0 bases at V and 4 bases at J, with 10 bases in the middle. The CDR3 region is CASSLVGGGETQYF. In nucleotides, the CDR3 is TGTGCCAGCAGCTTGGTTGGGGGCGGAGAGACCCAGTACTTC.

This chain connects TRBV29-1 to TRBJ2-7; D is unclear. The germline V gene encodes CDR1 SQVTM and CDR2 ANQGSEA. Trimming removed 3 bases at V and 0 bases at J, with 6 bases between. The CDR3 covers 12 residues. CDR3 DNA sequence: TGCAGCGTTGAGGGAATCTCCTACGAGCAGTACTTC. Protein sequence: CSVEGISYEQYF.

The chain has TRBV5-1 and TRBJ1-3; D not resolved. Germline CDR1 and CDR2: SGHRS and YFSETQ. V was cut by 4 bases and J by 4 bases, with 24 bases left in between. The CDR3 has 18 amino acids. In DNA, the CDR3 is TGCGCCAGCAGCGGTAAATACTCCGCAGACACTAAAGGAAACACCATATATTTT. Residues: CASSGKYSADTKGNTIYF.

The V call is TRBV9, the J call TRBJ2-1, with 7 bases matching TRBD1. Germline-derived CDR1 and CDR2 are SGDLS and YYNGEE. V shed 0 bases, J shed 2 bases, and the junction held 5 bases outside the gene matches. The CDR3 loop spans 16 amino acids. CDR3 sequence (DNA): TGTGCCAGCAGCGTAGCTGGTCAGGGGGCCTACAATGAGCAGTTCTTC. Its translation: CASSVAGQGAYNEQFF.

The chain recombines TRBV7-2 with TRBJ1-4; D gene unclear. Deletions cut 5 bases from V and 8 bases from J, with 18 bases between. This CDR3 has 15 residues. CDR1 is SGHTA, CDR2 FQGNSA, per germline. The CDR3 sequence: CASSPNFMGAEKLFF. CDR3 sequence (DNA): TGTGCCAGCAGCCCTAATTTTATGGGTGCGGAAAAACTGTTTTTT.

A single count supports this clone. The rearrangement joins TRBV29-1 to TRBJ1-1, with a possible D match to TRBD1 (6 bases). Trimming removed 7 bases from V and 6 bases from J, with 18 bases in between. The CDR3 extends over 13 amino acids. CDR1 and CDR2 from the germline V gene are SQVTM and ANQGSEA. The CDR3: CSARAGGSAEAFF. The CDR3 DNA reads TGCAGCGCTCGAGCGGGGGGCTCCGCTGAAGCTTTCTTT.

The CDR3 loop reads CASSDPGLNRYTF. For the CDR3, the DNA is TGCGCCAGCAGTGACCCGGGTTTAAACCGCTACACCTTC. V is TRBV10-2 and J is TRBJ1-2; D gene ambiguous. V was pared by 3 bases and J by 9 bases, with 14 bases between. The CDR3 runs to 13 residues. CDR1 WSHSY and CDR2 SAAADI come from the germline V gene.

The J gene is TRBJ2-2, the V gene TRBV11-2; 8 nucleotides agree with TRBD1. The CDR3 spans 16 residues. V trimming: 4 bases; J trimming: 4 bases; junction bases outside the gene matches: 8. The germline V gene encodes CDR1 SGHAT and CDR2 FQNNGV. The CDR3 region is CASSSVTGAFTGELFF. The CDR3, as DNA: TGTGCCAGCAGCTCCGTGACAGGGGCTTTCACCGGGGAGCTGTTTTTT.

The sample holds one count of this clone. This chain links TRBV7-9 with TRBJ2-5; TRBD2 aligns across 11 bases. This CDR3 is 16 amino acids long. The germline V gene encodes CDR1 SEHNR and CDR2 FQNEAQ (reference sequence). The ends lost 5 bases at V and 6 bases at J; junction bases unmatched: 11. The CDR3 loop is CASSPLIAGGPKTQYF. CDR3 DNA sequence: TGTGCCAGCAGCCCCCTGATAGCGGGGGGGCCGAAGACCCAGTACTTC.

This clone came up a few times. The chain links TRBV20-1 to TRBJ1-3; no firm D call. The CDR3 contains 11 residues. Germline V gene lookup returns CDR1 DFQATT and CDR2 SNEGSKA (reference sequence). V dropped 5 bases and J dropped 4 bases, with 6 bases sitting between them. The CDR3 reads CSAGGGNTIYF. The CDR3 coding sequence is TGCAGTGCTGGAGGGGGAAACACCATATATTTT.

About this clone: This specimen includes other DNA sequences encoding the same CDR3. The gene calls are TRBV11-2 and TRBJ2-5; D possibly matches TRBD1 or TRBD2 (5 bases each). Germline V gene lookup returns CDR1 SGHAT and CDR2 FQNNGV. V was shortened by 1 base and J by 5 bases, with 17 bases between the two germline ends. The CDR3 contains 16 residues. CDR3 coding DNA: TGTGCCAGCAGCTTAGCTGGGACGGGCTTCGGGGAGACCCAGTACTTC. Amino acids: CASSLAGTGFGETQYF.

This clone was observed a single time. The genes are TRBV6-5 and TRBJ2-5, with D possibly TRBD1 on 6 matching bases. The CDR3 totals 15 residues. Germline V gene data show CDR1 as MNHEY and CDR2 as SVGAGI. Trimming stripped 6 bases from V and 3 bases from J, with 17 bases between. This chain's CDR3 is CASSRHGGDKETQYF. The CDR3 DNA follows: TGTGCCAGCAGCCGTCATGGGGGCGATAAAGAGACCCAGTACTTC.

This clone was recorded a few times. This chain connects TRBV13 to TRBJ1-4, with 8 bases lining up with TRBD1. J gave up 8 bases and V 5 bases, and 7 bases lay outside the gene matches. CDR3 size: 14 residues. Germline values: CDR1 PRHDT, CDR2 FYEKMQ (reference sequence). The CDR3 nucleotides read TGTGCCAGCAGCGACAGGGGTAGACGCGAAAAACTGTTTTTT. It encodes CASSDRGRREKLFF.

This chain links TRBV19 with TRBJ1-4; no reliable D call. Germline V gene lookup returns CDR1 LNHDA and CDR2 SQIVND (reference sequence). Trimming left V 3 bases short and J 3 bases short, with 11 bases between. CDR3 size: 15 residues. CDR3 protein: CASSISRPSNEKLFF. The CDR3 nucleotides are TGTGCCAGTAGTATCTCCAGACCCTCTAATGAAAAACTGTTTTTT.

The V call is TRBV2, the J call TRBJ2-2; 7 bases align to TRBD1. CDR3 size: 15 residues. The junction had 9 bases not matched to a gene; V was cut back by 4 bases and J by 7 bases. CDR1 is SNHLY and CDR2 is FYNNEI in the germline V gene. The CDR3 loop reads CASSVQGPSLGELFF. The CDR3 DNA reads TGTGCCAGCAGTGTACAGGGGCCCTCTCTCGGGGAGCTGTTTTTT.

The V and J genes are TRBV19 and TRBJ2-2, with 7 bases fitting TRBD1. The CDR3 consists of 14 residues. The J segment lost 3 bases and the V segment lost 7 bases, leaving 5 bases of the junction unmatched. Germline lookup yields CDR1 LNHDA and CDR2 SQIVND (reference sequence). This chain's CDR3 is CASKGAWDTGELFF. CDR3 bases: TGTGCCAGTAAGGGGGCCTGGGACACCGGGGAGCTGTTTTTT.

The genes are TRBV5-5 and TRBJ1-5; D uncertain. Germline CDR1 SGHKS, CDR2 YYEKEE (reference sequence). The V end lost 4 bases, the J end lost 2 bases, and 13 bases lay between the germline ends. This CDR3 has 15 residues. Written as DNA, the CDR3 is TGTGCCAGCAGCCGAAATCGTGTTGGCAATCAGCCCCAGCATTTT. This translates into CASSRNRVGNQPQHF.

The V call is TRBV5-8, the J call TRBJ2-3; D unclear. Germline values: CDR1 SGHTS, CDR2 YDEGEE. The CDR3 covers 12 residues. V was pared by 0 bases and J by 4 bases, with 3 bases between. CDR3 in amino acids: CASSLAADTQYF. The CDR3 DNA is TGTGCCAGCAGCTTGGCCGCAGATACGCAGTATTTT.

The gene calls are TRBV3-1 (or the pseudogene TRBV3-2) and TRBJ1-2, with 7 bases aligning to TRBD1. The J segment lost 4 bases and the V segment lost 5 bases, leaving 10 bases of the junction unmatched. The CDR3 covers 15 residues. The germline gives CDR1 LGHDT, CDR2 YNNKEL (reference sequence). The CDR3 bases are TGTGCCAGCAGCAGACGACGACAGGGAGTCTATGGCTACACCTTC. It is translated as CASSRRRQGVYGYTF.

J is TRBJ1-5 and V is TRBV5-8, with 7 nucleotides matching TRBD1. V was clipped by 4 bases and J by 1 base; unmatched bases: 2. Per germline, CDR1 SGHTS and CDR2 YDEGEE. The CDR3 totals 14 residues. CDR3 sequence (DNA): TGTGCCAGCAGCGGGGACAGAAGCAATCAGCCCCAGCATTTT. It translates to CASSGDRSNQPQHF.

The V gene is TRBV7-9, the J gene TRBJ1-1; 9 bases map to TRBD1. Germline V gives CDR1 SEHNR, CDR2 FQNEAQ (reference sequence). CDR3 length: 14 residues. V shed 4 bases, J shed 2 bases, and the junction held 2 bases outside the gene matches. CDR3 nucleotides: TGTGCCAGCAGCTACAGGGGGCGAAACACTGAAGCTTTCTTT. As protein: CASSYRGRNTEAFF.

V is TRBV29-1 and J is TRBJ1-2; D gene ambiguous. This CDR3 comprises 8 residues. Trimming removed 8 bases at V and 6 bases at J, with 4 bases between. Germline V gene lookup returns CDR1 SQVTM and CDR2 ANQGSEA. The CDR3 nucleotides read TGCAGCTTCAATGGCTACACCTTC. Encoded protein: CSFNGYTF.

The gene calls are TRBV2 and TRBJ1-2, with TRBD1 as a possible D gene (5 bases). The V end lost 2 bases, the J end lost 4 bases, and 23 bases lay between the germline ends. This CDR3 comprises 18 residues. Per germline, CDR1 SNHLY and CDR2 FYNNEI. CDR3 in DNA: TGTGCCAGCAGTGAAACCAAGGAGGGGAGGGTATCGGGCTATGGCTACACCTTC. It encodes CASSETKEGRVSGYGYTF.